This note documents a single T cell receptor beta chain sequence. This clone was picked up a small number of times. Its specific antigen is unknown. Qualities for individual bases were not recorded, and no much larger clone is one base off. In total, around 600 healthy bone marrow donors made up the cohort. Cohort members were all nominally healthy when sampled, although unrecorded immune exposures were likely present. The donor tested CMV seronegative and was one of the 352 seronegative cohort members. Every donor gave a peripheral blood sample, and the peripheral blood mononuclear cells from that sample were used for TCR beta sequencing. Genomic DNA was extracted from the blood cell samples with the Qiagen DNeasy Blood Extraction Kit. To prepare the library, the immunoSEQ multiplex PCR assay was applied. The multiplex PCR relied on a mix of 60 forward primers for TCR Vbeta segments and 13 reverse primers for TCR Jbeta segments. The CDR3 region of rearranged TCR beta genes was amplified from genomic DNA by a multiplex PCR assay. On the Illumina HiSeq System, the amplified TCR beta libraries were sequenced as 87-base-pair reads. Concerning the study's data processing: A later analysis tallied about 77 million unique TCR beta chains across the 700 or so repertoires, and about 12 million of those chains were shared by two or more donors. Raw reads were error-corrected and collapsed into unique sequences by a nearest-neighbor algorithm in which closely related sequences were merged to remove PCR and sequencing errors. To assign V, D and J gene segments, CDR3 sequences were aligned to IMGT reference sequences. Each retained sequence needed at least a six-nucleotide match to both a V gene segment and a J gene segment. Rearrangements were classified as productive when the CDR3 lacked stop codons and remained in frame with V and J, and all other rearrangements were classified as non-productive. Following IMGT convention, CDR3 was defined as the stretch from the second conserved V-encoded cysteine to the conserved J-encoded phenylalanine. Sequences without an unambiguous match to a single V gene segment were excluded from the earlier analysis of a few hundred of the donors. An earlier analysis of several hundred of the donors called V segments functional above 56.7% productive rearrangements and segregating when the between-donor standard deviation exceeded 5%. A statistical classification framework was built for diagnosing cytomegalovirus status from the catalog of TCR beta chain sequences. In a later analysis, V and J genes were assigned by comparing TCR nucleotide sequences against IMGT/GENE-DB human TR gene sequences. In a later analysis, CDR3 sequences and most-parsimonious VDJ recombination scenarios were assigned using the TCRdist pipeline. In a later analysis, each TCR beta chain was defined by its CDR3 amino acid sequence together with its V-gene family, and reads without a unique V-gene family were excluded. As a way to deal with suspected cross-contamination and a sequencing artifact, a later analysis dropped 450 to 600 nucleotide sequences that were highly shared and had low generation probability. A later analysis calculated a clonal expansion index for each public chain from normalized within-repertoire ranks of inferred template counts. In a later analysis, generation probabilities were computed with a VDJ recombination model fitted to out-of-frame rearrangements, and the resulting probabilities were checked against IGoR. A later analysis scored TCR-TCR, TCR-HLA and TCR-CMV co-occurrence with hypergeometric tests, applying a repertoire-size bias correction to TCR pairs. To estimate false discovery rates, a later analysis permuted the HLA or CMV assignments 20 times. In a later analysis, co-occurring TCRs were grouped with DBSCAN, and TCRdist sequence similarity was added when clustering was performed within HLA-allele-positive subsets. Co-occurrence clustering excluded repertoires with fewer than 30,000 or more than 120,000 public chains, plus five with anomalous nucleotide sharing. The source is immuneACCESS, and TCRdb retained only in-frame sequences with V and J called. Part of the clones is not carried over; for the studies checked, unresolved V genes explain less than half of this, and the remainder is unexplained. The V and J calls and clone size are taken from that table; D and trimming were inferred from the DNA. This sample is represented by over 60,000 clones; approximately 75% of them were singletons. The ten largest clones take up roughly 5.2% of the sample.

These data originate in a study of cytomegalovirus exposure and HLA in healthy donors (dated by TCRdb to 2015 to 2018). As for the study more broadly: An earlier analysis of more than 550 of the donors reported under 300 Gb of sequence data and 117 million unique TCR beta sequences obtained from about 179 million T cells. Around 330 gigabases of sequencing data and around 85 million unique TCR sequences made up an early release that covered roughly 670 HLA-typed donors. Of the 300 to 500 genotyped donors, 75% to 85% were placed in the genetic ancestry cluster associated with self-reported Caucasian donors. The study was designed to test whether signatures of past pathogen exposure could be identified by cataloging public T cell receptors. The T cell repertoires of about 700 subjects were profiled by immunosequencing and related to cytomegalovirus serostatus. Along with the roughly 670-subject first cohort, a separate validation cohort of over a hundred different subjects was used. To predict cytomegalovirus infection status, the study brought together high-throughput TCR immunosequencing, statistical association of individual TCRs with disease status, and machine learning. A later analysis re-analyzed previously published TCR beta repertoires from 666 donors and added high-resolution HLA genotyping to study TCR occurrence patterns. In the later analysis, no new phenotypic data were used to find candidate immune exposures; instead, reliance was placed on TCR beta sequences and their occurrence across donors. An earlier analysis of roughly 600 of the donors used high-throughput TCR beta sequencing to judge whether each TCR beta V gene segment behaved as functional or pseudogenic. Alongside the repertoire data, information on donor age, sex, ethnicity and CMV serostatus was compiled. A later genetic analysis used genome-wide SNP genotypes for about 65% of the roughly 700 donors, treating that subset as a discovery cohort. Every repertoire in the discovery cohort had been generated on one and the same sequencing platform. Class I and class II HLA loci were covered by the typing at four-digit resolution. Typing coverage differed by locus: A, B, C, DRB1 and DQB1 were typed in roughly 620-630 donors, DQA1 in 500 to 550, DPA1 in around 610, and DPB1 in approximately 450. Several DR-DQ haplotypes were handled as single units for association and clustering, since linkage in the cohort was strong. On average, roughly 250,000 unique TCR beta nucleotide sequences were sequenced per donor among about 400 genotyped donors of the cohort, with roughly 18% of those sequences being non-productive. Here is what the overall study found, with its caveats: In a later analysis, some 18,000 TCR beta sequences were associated with specific HLA alleles at a false discovery rate of 0.05. A further reported finding was that TCR beta sequences accurately predicted the HLA-A and HLA-B alleles for most subjects in the first cohort. Because HLA typing was missing for some donors at each locus, association tests included only the typed subset. V-gene and J-gene trimming of TCR beta chains was associated with a missense DCLRE1C variant in a later genetic analysis, and the association was replicated in an independent cohort. Correlated functional status among segregating V segments might reflect linkage disequilibrium, but an unknown experimental factor could not be ruled out. Several of the top co-occurrence clusters appeared to be linked to parvovirus B19, influenza, CMV and Epstein-Barr virus, according to a later analysis. In vitro tests confirmed that a few of the cytomegalovirus-associated TCR beta chains recognize cytomegalovirus antigens. Most TCR sequences were seen in very few donors, while some public TCRs were found in many individuals. According to a later analysis, TCR association rates differed among HLA loci, with DRB1 alleles showing the most associated TCRs and HLA-C alleles showing the fewest. Sequencing depth was assumed to be roughly uniform across donors in the presence/absence analyses, though that assumption may not hold. According to a later analysis, most CMV-associated TCR beta chains appeared to be HLA-restricted, and the HLA associations seemed to be driven largely by CMV exposure. According to the authors, the approach could potentially be generalized to other disease states and immunological phenotypes. In a later analysis, HLA-associated TCR beta chains showed more clonal expansion and lower generation probabilities than non-associated chains that were equally common. Because counts were too low, about 18 rarely observed V segments, including chromosome 9 orphons, were left out of the earlier analysis of several hundred of the donors. The sequencing pipeline was judged likely to have produced a cluster of highly shared sequence variants as a technical artifact. Cytomegalovirus status was reported to be diagnosed by the classifier with high specificity and sensitivity in both the original and validation cohorts. Strong co-occurrence of HLA alleles, especially DR and DQ, made assigning TCR associations to individual alleles difficult. An earlier analysis of approximately 590 of the donors showed that most TCR beta V segments appeared in productive rearrangements either about 87% or about 30% of the time, which broadly matched IMGT annotations. Immune exposure information for the cohort was limited to CMV serostatus. In this cohort, only TCR beta chains were sequenced, and detectable features were limited by the absence of alpha or paired-chain data. In the study, approximately 160 TCR beta chains were listed as associated with cytomegalovirus. In a later genetic analysis, fewer N-insertions in productive TCRs were reported among donors in an Asian-associated ancestry cluster than the roughly 640-donor mean.

The clonotype comes from a woman between 25 and 40 years old in good health and CMV-seronegative. Sequenced sample: PBMCs.

The DNA sequence is given as TGTGCCATCAGTGTAAGGACTCCTAGCCGGGGGGAGCTGTTTTTT. Its translation is CAISVRTPSRGELFF. Recombination joined TRBV10-3 with TRBJ2-2; TRBD2 is a weak D gene call, 5 bases matching. CDR1 and CDR2, looked up from the germline V gene, are ENHRY and SYGVKD. V sheds 4 bases and J sheds 8 bases, leaving 17 bases between their ends. The CDR3 numbers 15 residues from cysteine through phenylalanine. Solely the CDR3 DNA is kept, with 45 bases framed from the first base.